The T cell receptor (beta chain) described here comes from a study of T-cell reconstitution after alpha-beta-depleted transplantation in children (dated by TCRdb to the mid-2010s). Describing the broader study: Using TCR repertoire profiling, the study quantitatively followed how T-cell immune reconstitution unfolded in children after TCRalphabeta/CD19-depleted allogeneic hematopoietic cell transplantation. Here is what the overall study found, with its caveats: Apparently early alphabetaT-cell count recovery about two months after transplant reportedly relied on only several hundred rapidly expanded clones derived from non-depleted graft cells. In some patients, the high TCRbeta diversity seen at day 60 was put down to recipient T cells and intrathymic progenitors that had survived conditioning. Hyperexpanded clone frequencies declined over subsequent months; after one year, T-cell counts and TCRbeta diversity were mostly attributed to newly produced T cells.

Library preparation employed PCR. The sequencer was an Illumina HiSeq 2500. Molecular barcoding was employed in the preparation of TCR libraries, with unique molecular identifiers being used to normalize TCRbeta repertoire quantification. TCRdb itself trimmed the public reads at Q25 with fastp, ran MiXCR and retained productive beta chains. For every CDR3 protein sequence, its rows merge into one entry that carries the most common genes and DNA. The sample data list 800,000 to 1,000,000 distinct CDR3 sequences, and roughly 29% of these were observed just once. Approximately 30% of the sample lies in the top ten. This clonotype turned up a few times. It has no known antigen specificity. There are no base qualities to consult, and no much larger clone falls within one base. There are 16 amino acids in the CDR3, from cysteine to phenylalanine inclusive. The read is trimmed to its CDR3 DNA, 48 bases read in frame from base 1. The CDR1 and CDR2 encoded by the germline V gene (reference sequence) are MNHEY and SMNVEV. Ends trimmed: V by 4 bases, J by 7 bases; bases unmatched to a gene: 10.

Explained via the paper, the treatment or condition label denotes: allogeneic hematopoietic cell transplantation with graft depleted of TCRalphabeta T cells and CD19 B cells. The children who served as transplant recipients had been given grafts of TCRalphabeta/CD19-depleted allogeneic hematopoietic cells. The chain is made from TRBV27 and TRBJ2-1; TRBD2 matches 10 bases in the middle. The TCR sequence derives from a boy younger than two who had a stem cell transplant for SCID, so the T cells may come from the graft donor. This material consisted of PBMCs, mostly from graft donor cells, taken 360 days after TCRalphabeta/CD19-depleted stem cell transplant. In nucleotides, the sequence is TGTGCCAGCAGTTCCCAGAGCGGGGGGGTCTGGAATGAGCAGTTCTTC. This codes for CASSSQSGGVWNEQFF.